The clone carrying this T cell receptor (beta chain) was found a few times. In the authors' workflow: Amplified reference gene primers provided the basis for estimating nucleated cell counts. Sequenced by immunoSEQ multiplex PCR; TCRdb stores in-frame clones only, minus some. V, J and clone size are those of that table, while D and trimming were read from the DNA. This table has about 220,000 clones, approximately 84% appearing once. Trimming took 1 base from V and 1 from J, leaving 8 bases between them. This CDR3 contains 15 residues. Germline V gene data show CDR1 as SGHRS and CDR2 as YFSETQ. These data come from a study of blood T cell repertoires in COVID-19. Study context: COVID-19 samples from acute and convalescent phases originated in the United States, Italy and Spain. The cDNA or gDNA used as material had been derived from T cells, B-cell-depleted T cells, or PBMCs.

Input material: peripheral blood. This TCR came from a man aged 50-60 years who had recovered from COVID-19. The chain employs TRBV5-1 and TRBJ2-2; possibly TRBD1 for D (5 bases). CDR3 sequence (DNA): TGCGCCAGCAGCTTGACCGACAGGAACACCGGGGAGCTGTTTTTT. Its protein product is CASSLTDRNTGELFF.